Sequencing of this T cell receptor beta chain was carried out in a study of graft-versus-host responses after intestinal transplantation. For the study at large: Induction with anti-thymocyte globulin, then tacrolimus and steroids for approximately three years, was given to all recipients. Study observations and caveats: Early HvG declines after transplant were associated with peak circulating GvH clone levels. The authors found GvH clones in recipient marrow, some appearing first in ileum or blood.

This clone was picked up a small number of times. Its antigen is still unknown. Assay used: immunoSEQ multiplex PCR; TCRdb lists only in-frame clones, some missing. The sample records about 39,000 clones, around nine tenths being singletons. The sequences come from PBMCs, collected 260 to 270 days after transplant. The origin of this receptor is a human patient who received an intestinal transplant, so some T cells may come from the graft donor.

CDR3 residues: CASSITGELFF. The CDR3 DNA reads TGTGCCAGTAGTATTACCGGGGAGCTGTTTTTT. V and J are TRBV19 and TRBJ2-2; D is undetermined. The germline V gene encodes CDR1 LNHDA and CDR2 SQIVND (reference sequence). The CDR3 has 11 residues. With 3 bases removed from V and 5 bases from J, the gap between germline ends came to 1 base.